These 10 T cell receptor beta chains were all obtained from the same sample, sequenced in a study of blood T cell repertoires in COVID-19. Data came from immunoSEQ multiplex PCR; TCRdb stores just in-frame clones and leaves some out. The table shows 250,000 to 350,000 clones, with about 88% occurring only once. The specimen sequenced was peripheral blood. Source of these receptors: a woman aged 70 to 79 with COVID-19, enrolled during active disease.

This chain uses TRBV18 with TRBJ1-4, with a weak D call TRBD1 (6 bases). The CDR3 totals 15 residues. The germline CDR1 and CDR2 sequences are KGHSH and LQKENI. Trimming removed 5 bases from V and 10 bases from J, with 20 bases in between. This CDR3 is CASSDSQNTGRKLFF. The CDR3 region has the DNA TGTGCCAGCTCAGATTCCCAGAATACAGGGAGAAAACTGTTTTTT.

This chain links TRBV4-1 with TRBJ2-1, with 8 bases matching TRBD2. Trimming removed 6 bases from V and 0 bases from J; junction bases left unmatched: 7. The CDR3 length is 16 residues. Germline V gene lookup returns CDR1 MGHRA and CDR2 YSYEKL. This chain's CDR3 is CASSSQRESSYNEQFF. DNA of the CDR3: TGCGCCAGCAGTTCACAGCGGGAGAGCTCCTACAATGAGCAGTTCTTC.

The J gene is TRBJ2-5, the V gene TRBV9; 7 bases are a match to TRBD1. Trimming took 3 bases from V and 3 from J; bases not matched to a gene: 5. Germline values: CDR1 SGDLS, CDR2 YYNGEE. The CDR3 has 14 residues. The CDR3 loop is CASSGPGTEETQYF. The DNA of the CDR3 is TGTGCCAGCAGCGGCCCTGGGACAGAAGAGACCCAGTACTTC.

V gene TRBV2 combines with J gene TRBJ1-5, with TRBD1 as a possible D gene (5 bases). Germline lookup yields CDR1 SNHLY and CDR2 FYNNEI. The CDR3 consists of 14 residues. Trimming removed 3 bases from V and 7 bases from J, with 13 bases in between. CDR3 bases: TGTGCCAGCAGTGATGCAGGGTTCGGCCAGCCCCAGCATTTT. Translation: CASSDAGFGQPQHF.

V gene TRBV7-2 combines with J gene TRBJ2-3; 8 positions agree with TRBD2. CDR3 length equals 16 residues. The V and J ends lost 2 bases and 3 bases, in that order; junction bases with no gene match: 7. Germline assignment: CDR1 SGHTA and CDR2 FQGNSA. CDR3 nucleotide sequence: TGTGCCAGCAGCTTACGGGGGGGAACTGAGACAGATACGCAGTATTTT. It specifies CASSLRGGTETDTQYF.

The V and J genes are TRBV4-1 and TRBJ1-3; D is possibly TRBD1 (6 bases). From germline, CDR1 is MGHRA and CDR2 YSYEKL. The CDR3 loop spans 16 amino acids. The V end lost 0 bases, the J end lost 3 bases, and 12 bases lay between the germline ends. The chain's CDR3 is CASSQEVGALGNTIYF. The CDR3 bases are TGCGCCAGCAGCCAAGAAGTGGGGGCCCTTGGAAACACCATATATTTT.

The chain links TRBV13 to TRBJ1-1; perhaps TRBD1 as D (6 bases). The CDR3 sequence is 17 residues long. Trimming pared 4 bases from V and 0 bases from J, leaving 18 bases between. Germline V gives CDR1 PRHDT, CDR2 FYEKMQ (reference sequence). The CDR3 here is CASSSYSQGPMNTEAFF. The CDR3, as DNA: TGTGCCAGCAGCTCATATTCACAGGGACCGATGAACACTGAAGCTTTCTTT.

The genes are TRBV14 and TRBJ2-5, with TRBD2 matching 11 bases. CDR1 SGHDN and CDR2 FVKESK come from the germline V gene. The CDR3 extends over 17 amino acids. Trimming at V came to 4 bases and at J to 2 bases, leaving 9 bases not matched to a gene. This CDR3 reads CASSRGDSGGVQETQYF. The DNA for the CDR3 is TGTGCCAGCAGCCGAGGGGATAGCGGGGGGGTTCAAGAGACCCAGTACTTC.

This chain uses TRBV19 with TRBJ1-6; D call uncertain. V lost 3 bases, J lost 13 bases, and 22 bases lay in between. The CDR3 has 16 residues. Looked up from germline, CDR1 is LNHDA and CDR2 is SQIVND (reference sequence). CDR3 sequence reads: CASSIYLGEGGSPLHF. The CDR3 DNA sequence: TGTGCCAGTAGTATTTATCTTGGGGAAGGCGGGTCGCCCCTCCACTTT. Complete variable domain (other parts from reference TRBV19 and TRBJ1-6): DGGITQSPKYLFRKEGQNVTLSCEQNLNHDAMYWYRQDPGQGLRLIYYSQIVNDFQKGDIAEGYSVSREKKESFPLTVTSAQKNPTAFYLCASSIYLGEGGSPLHFGNGTRLTVT.

This chain connects TRBV13 to TRBJ2-4; TRBD2 matches 9 bases. The ends lost 4 bases at V and 9 bases at J; junction bases unmatched: 19. This CDR3 is 18 amino acids long. CDR1 is PRHDT and CDR2 is FYEKMQ in the germline V gene (reference sequence). The CDR3 loop is CASSSSKAGGPNSVIQYF. The CDR3 DNA reads TGTGCCAGCAGCTCGTCAAAAGCGGGGGGCCCGAATAGTGTCATTCAGTACTTC.